The clone carrying this TCR beta chain has just a few counts. Its antigen is not identified. The junction had 7 bases not matched to a gene; V was cut back by 6 bases and J by 2 bases. The CDR3 extends over 14 amino acids. Germline loops: CDR1 DFQATT, CDR2 SNEGSKA (reference sequence). These data belong to a study of T-cell reconstitution after alpha-beta-depleted transplantation in children. The TCRbeta library was prepared with unique molecular identifiers. TCRdb reprocessed the PCR reads via MiXCR and lists one record per CDR3 protein. The table has approximately 230,000 distinct CDR3 sequences, 24% seen once. Study results and limitations: The high TCRbeta diversity at day 60 in some patients came from surviving recipient T cells and thymic progenitors. Hyperexpanded clones declined; after one year, newly produced T cells mostly supplied diversity. Alpha-beta T cells about two months after transplant reportedly derived from several hundred expanded graft clones.

V usage is TRBV20-1 and J usage is TRBJ2-5; 9 positions match TRBD2. This receptor was identified in a female patient between 2 and 15 years old who had a stem cell transplant for congenital amegakaryocytic thrombocytopenia, so the T cells may come from the graft donor. The material was PBMCs, mostly from graft donor cells, obtained 360 days after TCRalphabeta/CD19-depleted stem cell transplant. The CDR3 reads CSASSGGFQETQYF. DNA of the CDR3: TGCAGTGCGTCGAGCGGGGGGTTTCAAGAGACCCAGTACTTC.